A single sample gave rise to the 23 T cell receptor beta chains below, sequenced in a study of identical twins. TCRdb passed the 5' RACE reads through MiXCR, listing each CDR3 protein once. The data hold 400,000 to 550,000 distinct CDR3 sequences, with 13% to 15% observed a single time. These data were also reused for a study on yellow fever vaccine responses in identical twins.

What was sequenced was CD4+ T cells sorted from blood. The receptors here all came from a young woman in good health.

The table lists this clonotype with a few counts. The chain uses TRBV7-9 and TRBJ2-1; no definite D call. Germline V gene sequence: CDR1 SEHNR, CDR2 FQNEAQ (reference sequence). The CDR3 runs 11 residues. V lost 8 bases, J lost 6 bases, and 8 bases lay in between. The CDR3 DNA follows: TGTGCCAGCGGGGTTGGCAATGAGCAGTTCTTC. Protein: CASGVGNEQFF.

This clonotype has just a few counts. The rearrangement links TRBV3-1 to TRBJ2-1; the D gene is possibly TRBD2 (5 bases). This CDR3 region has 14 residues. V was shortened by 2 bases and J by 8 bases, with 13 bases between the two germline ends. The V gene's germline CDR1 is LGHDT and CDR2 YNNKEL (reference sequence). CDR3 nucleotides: TGTGCCAGCAGCCAACGGCCCGGGGTGTATGAGCAGTTCTTC. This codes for CASSQRPGVYEQFF.

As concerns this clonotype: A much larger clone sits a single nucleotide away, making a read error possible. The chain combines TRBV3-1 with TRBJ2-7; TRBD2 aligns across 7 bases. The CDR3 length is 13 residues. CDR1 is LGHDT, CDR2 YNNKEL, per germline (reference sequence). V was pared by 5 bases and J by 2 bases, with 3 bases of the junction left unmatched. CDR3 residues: CASSSRGAYEQYF. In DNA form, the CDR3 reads TGTGCCAGCAGCTCCCGGGGGGCCTACGAGCAGTACTTC.

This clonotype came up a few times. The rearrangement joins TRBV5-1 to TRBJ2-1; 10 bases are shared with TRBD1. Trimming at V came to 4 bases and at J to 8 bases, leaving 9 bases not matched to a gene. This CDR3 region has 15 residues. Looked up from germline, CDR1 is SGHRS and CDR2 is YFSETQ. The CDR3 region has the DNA TGCGCCAGCAGCGCCGGGACAGGGGCCTATTATGAGCAGTTCTTC. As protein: CASSAGTGAYYEQFF.

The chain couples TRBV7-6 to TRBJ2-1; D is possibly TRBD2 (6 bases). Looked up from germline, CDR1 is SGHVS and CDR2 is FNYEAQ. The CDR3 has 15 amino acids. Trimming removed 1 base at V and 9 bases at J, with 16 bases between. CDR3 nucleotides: TGTGCCAGCAGCTTAGTTACGGGGGTCTACGGTGAGCAGTTCTTC. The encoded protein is CASSLVTGVYGEQFF.

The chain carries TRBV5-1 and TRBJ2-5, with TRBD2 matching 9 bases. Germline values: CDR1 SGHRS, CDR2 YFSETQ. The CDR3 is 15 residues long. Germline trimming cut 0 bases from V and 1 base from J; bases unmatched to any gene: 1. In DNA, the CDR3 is TGCGCCAGCAGCTTGGTACTAGCGGGCCAAGAGACCCAGTACTTC. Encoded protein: CASSLVLAGQETQYF.

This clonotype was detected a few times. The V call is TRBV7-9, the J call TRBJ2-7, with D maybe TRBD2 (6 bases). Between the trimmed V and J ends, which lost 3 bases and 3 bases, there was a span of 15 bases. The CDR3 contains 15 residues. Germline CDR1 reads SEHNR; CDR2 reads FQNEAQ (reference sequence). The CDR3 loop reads CASSFGVGRNYEQYF. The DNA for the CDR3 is TGTGCCAGCAGCTTCGGCGTCGGGAGAAACTACGAGCAGTACTTC.

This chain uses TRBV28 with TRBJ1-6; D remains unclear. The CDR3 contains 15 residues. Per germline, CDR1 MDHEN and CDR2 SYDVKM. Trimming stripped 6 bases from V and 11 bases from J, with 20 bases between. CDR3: CASSIKTAFRTPLHF. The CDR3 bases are TGTGCCAGCAGCATAAAGACCGCCTTTAGAACACCCCTCCACTTT. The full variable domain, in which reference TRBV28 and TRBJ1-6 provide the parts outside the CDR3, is DVKVTQSSRYLVKRTGEKVFLECVQDMDHENMFWYRQDPGLGLRLIYFSYDVKMKEKGDIPEGYSVSREKKERFSLILESASTNQTSMYLCASSIKTAFRTPLHFGNGTRLTVT.

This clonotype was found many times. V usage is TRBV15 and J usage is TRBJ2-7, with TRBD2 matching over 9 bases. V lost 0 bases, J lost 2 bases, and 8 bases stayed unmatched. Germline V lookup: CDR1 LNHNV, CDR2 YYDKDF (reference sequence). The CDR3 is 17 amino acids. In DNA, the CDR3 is TGTGCCACCAGCAGAGATTACCCTGCGGGGGGGACCTACGAGCAGTACTTC. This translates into CATSRDYPAGGTYEQYF.

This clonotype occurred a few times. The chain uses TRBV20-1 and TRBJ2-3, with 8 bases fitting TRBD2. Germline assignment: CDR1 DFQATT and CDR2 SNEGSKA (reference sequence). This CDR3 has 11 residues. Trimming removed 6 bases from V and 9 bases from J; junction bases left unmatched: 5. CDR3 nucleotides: TGCAGTGCGGGACTAGACGTAACGCAGTATTTT. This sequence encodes CSAGLDVTQYF.

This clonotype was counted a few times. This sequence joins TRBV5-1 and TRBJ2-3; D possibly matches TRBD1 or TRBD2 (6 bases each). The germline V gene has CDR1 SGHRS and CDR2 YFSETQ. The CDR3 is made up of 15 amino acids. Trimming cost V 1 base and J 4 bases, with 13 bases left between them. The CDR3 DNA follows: TGCGCCAGCAGCTTGTCTGGGGGGCCCCCAGATACGCAGTATTTT. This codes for CASSLSGGPPDTQYF.

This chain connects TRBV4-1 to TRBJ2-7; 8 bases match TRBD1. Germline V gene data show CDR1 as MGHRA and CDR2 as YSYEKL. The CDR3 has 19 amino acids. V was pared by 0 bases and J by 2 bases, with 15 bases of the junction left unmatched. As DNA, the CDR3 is TGCGCCAGCAGCCAAGACCGGACAGGGAAGTCCTTTGAGGCCTACGAGCAGTACTTC. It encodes CASSQDRTGKSFEAYEQYF.

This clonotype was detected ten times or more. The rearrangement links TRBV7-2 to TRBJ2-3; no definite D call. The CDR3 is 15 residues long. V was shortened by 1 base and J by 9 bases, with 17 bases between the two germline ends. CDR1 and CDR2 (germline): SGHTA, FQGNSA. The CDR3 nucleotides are TGTGCCAGCAGCTTAGAGCCTTTAATCCTCAGGACGCAGTATTTT. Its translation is CASSLEPLILRTQYF.

CDR3 sequence (DNA): TGTGCCAGCAGTCTTGGGGGCCTTGGGGGACAGTACGAGCAGTACTTC. Translated, it gives CASSLGGLGGQYEQYF. The rearrangement uses TRBV6-1 and TRBJ2-7; TRBD1 matches at 7 bases. V lost 5 bases, J lost 4 bases, and 14 bases stayed unmatched. Germline V gives CDR1 MNHNS, CDR2 SASEGT. The CDR3 is made up of 16 amino acids.

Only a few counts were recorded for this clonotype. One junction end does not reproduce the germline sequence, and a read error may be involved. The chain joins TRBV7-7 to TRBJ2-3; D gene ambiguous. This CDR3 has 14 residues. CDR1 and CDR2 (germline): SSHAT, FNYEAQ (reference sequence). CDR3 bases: TGTGCTAGCAGCTTGGGTGGGTGGGCAGATACGCAGTATTTT. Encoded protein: CASSLGGWADTQYF. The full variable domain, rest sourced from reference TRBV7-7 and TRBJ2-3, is GAGVSQSPRYKVTKRGQDVTLRCDPISSHATLYWYQQALGQGPEFLTYFNYEAQPDKSGLPSDRFSAERPEGSISTLTIQRTEQRDSAMYRCASSLGGWADTQYFGPGTRLTVL.

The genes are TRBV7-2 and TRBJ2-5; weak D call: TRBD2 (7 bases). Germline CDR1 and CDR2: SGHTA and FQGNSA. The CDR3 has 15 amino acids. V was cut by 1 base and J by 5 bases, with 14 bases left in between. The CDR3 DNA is TGTGCCAGCAGCTTAGTGTCGGGGGGCCTGGAGACCCAGTACTTC. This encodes CASSLVSGGLETQYF.

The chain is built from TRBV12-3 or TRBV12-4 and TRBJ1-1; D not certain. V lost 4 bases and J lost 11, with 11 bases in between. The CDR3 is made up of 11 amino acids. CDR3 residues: CASSSWSNAFF. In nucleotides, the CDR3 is TGTGCCAGCAGTTCCTGGAGCAACGCTTTCTTT.

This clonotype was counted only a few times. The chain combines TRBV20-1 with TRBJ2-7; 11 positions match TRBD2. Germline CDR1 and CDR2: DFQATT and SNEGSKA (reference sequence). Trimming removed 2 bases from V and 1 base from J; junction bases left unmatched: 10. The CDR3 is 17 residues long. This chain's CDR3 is CSARRGLAGAGSYEQYF. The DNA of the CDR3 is TGCAGTGCTAGAAGAGGACTAGCGGGCGCGGGATCCTACGAGCAGTACTTC.

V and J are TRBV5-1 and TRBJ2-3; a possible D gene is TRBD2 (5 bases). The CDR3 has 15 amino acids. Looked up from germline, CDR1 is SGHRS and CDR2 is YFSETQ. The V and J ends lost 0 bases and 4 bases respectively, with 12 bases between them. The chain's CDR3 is CASSLAGYSADTQYF. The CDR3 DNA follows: TGCGCCAGCAGCTTGGCTGGGTATAGCGCAGATACGCAGTATTTT.

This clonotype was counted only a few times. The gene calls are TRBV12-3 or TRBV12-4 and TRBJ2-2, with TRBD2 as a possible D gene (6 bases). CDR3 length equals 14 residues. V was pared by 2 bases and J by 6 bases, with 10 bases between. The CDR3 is CASSLSGGAGELFF. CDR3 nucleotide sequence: TGTGCCAGCAGTTTAAGCGGCGGGGCCGGGGAGCTGTTTTTT.

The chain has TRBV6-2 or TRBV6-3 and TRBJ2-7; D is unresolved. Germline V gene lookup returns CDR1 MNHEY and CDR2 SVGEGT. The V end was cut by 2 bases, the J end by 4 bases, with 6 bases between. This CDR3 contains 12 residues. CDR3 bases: TGTGCCAGCAGTTACCACCGTTACGAGCAGTACTTC. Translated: CASSYHRYEQYF.

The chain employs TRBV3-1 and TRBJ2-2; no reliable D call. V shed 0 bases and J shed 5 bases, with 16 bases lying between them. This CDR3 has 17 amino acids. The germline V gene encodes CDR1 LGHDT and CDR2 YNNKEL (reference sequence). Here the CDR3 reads CASSQDRVDVRTGELFF. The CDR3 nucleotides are TGTGCCAGCAGCCAAGATAGGGTAGACGTACGGACCGGGGAGCTGTTTTTT. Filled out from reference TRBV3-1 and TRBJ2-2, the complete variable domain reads DTAVSQTPKYLVTQMGNDKSIKCEQNLGHDTMYWYKQDSKKFLKIMFSYNNKELIINETVPNRFSPKSPDKAHLNLHINSLELGDSAVYFCASSQDRVDVRTGELFFGEGSRLTVL.

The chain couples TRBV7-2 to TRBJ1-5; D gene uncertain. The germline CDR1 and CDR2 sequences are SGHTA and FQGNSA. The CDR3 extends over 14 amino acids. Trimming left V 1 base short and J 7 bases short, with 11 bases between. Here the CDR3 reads CASSLVALGQPQHF. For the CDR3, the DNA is TGTGCCAGCAGCTTAGTGGCCCTGGGCCAGCCCCAGCATTTT.